These T cell receptor beta chains were read from a single sample in a study of cytomegalovirus exposure and HLA in healthy donors. Here immunoSEQ multiplex PCR was the method, and the copy in TCRdb shows in-frame clones only, minus some. The sample lists about 110,000 clones; nearly 97% were seen once. Sequenced input: PBMCs. The source is a woman aged 18-35 years in good health and CMV-seronegative. The CDR3 runs from the conserved cysteine through the conserved F or W. The D gene is left open where the match is weak. Rows may omit the clone size; those that give it use once, few, many or a size class.

J gene: TRBJ2-7
V gene: TRBV15
D gene: TRBD1
clone size: .
CDR3 DNA: TGTGCCACCAGCTTGGACAGGGGCTACGAGCAGTACTTC
CDR3 protein: CATSLDRGYEQYF

J gene: TRBJ1-1
V gene: TRBV5-4
D gene: TRBD1
clone size: .
CDR3 DNA: TGTGCCAGCAGCTTGGGTGCGGGACAGGGGAAAACTGAAGCTTTCTTT
CDR3 protein: CASSLGAGQGKTEAFF

J gene: TRBJ1-4
V gene: TRBV13
D gene: .
clone size: .
CDR3 DNA: TGTGCCAGCAGCCCCTTCGGCAGGGTCGGTGAAAAACTGTTTTTT
CDR3 protein: CASSPFGRVGEKLFF

J gene: TRBJ2-2
V gene: TRBV6-1
D gene: TRBD2
clone size: .
CDR3 DNA: TGTGCCACCCGGACTAGCGGGATCTACGGGGAGCTGTTTTTT
CDR3 protein: CATRTSGIYGELFF

J gene: TRBJ2-7
V gene: TRBV6-5
D gene: TRBD1
clone size: few
CDR3 DNA: TGTGCCAGCAGCCGGGACAGGGGGCGACAGGAGCAGTACTTC
CDR3 protein: CASSRDRGRQEQYF

J gene: TRBJ2-3
V gene: TRBV4-1
D gene: .
clone size: .
CDR3 DNA: TGCGCCAGCAGCCAAGTTGAGATAGCTACTACAGATACGCAGTATTTT
CDR3 protein: CASSQVEIATTDTQYF

J gene: TRBJ2-5
V gene: TRBV29-1
D gene: TRBD1
clone size: .
CDR3 DNA: TGCAGCACTGATGGGACAGGGCAAGAGACCCAGTACTTC
CDR3 protein: CSTDGTGQETQYF

J gene: TRBJ2-1
V gene: TRBV28
D gene: TRBD2
clone size: .
CDR3 DNA: TGTGCCAGCAGTACTCTAGCGGGGGGGAAAACCTTTTCCTACAATGAGCAGTTCTTC
CDR3 protein: CASSTLAGGKTFSYNEQFF

J gene: TRBJ2-3
V gene: TRBV18
D gene: .
clone size: .
CDR3 DNA: TGTGCCAGCTCACCGCTGCGGGACACAGATACGCAGTATTTT
CDR3 protein: CASSPLRDTDTQYF

J gene: TRBJ1-1
V gene: TRBV7-2
D gene: .
clone size: .
CDR3 DNA: TGTGCCAGCAGCCCTCACGGTAGGGGAGCGGGAGGCGAAGCTTTCTTT
CDR3 protein: CASSPHGRGAGGEAFF

J gene: TRBJ2-7
V gene: TRBV13
D gene: .
clone size: .
CDR3 DNA: TGTGCCAGCAGCTTCGGAGCCCGCGAGCAGTACTTC
CDR3 protein: CASSFGAREQYF

J gene: TRBJ2-2
V gene: TRBV5-1
D gene: .
clone size: .
CDR3 DNA: TGCGCCAGCAGCCCCCCCAACAGGGTGGTTTCTACCGGGGAGCTGTTTTTT
CDR3 protein: CASSPPNRVVSTGELFF

J gene: TRBJ2-3
V gene: TRBV28
D gene: TRBD1
clone size: .
CDR3 DNA: TGTGCCAGCAGGGCACAGGGGGCAAAAGATACGCAGTATTTT
CDR3 protein: CASRAQGAKDTQYF

J gene: TRBJ1-2
V gene: TRBV18
D gene: TRBD1
clone size: .
CDR3 DNA: TGTGCCAGCTCACCTACCGGGACAGGGGATGGCTACACCTTC
CDR3 protein: CASSPTGTGDGYTF

J gene: TRBJ2-3
V gene: TRBV11-3
D gene: TRBD2
clone size: .
CDR3 DNA: TGTGCCAGCAGCTTAGGCTCGCTAGCGGGCCCCACAGATACGCAGTATTTT
CDR3 protein: CASSLGSLAGPTDTQYF

J gene: TRBJ1-4
V gene: TRBV9
D gene: TRBD1
clone size: .
CDR3 DNA: TGTGCCAGCAGCGGGACAGGGGATCGGAGTGAAAAACTGTTTTTT
CDR3 protein: CASSGTGDRSEKLFF

J gene: TRBJ2-3
V gene: TRBV28
D gene: .
clone size: .
CDR3 DNA: TGTGCCAGCAGTTTACTTTCCGGGGGCACAGATACGCAGTATTTT
CDR3 protein: CASSLLSGGTDTQYF

J gene: TRBJ1-5
V gene: TRBV28
D gene: TRBD1
clone size: .
CDR3 DNA: TGTGCCAGCAGTCCAGGACAGGAAGGAGCTCCGTGGCAGCCCCAGCATTTT
CDR3 protein: CASSPGQEGAPWQPQHF

J gene: TRBJ2-1
V gene: TRBV7-2
D gene: .
clone size: .
CDR3 DNA: TGTGCCAGCAGCTTAGAGTGGGGGCTGTACAATGAGCAGTTCTTC
CDR3 protein: CASSLEWGLYNEQFF

J gene: TRBJ1-1
V gene: TRBV5-6
D gene: .
clone size: .
CDR3 DNA: TGTGCCAGCAGCTTGGGACAACCGAACACTGAAGCTTTCTTT
CDR3 protein: CASSLGQPNTEAFF

J gene: TRBJ2-1
V gene: TRBV4-2
D gene: .
clone size: once
CDR3 DNA: TGTGCCAGCAGCCAAGTGGGCCACTACAATGAGCAGTTCTTC
CDR3 protein: CASSQVGHYNEQFF

J gene: TRBJ2-1
V gene: TRBV7-6
D gene: TRBD1
clone size: .
CDR3 DNA: TGTGCCAGCAGCCCTGGACAGGGCAGGAACAATGAGCAGTTCTTC
CDR3 protein: CASSPGQGRNNEQFF

J gene: TRBJ1-1
V gene: TRBV2
D gene: TRBD1
clone size: .
CDR3 DNA: TGTGCCAGCAGTGACGGGACAGGGGTTAGAAGAACTGAAGCTTTCTTT
CDR3 protein: CASSDGTGVRRTEAFF

J gene: TRBJ1-1
V gene: TRBV6-1
D gene: .
clone size: .
CDR3 DNA: TGTGCCAGCAGTGGGTACAGAAACACTGAAGCTTTCTTT
CDR3 protein: CASSGYRNTEAFF

J gene: TRBJ2-1
V gene: TRBV10-3
D gene: .
clone size: .
CDR3 DNA: TGTGCCATCAGGGAGGGGGGGGCTGACTCCTACAATGAGCAGTTCTTC
CDR3 protein: CAIREGGADSYNEQFF

J gene: TRBJ1-4
V gene: TRBV10-1
D gene: TRBD1
clone size: once
CDR3 DNA: TGCGCCAGCAGTGAGTCGACAGGGTGGGGTGAAAAACTGTTTTTT
CDR3 protein: CASSESTGWGEKLFF

J gene: TRBJ1-2
V gene: TRBV27
D gene: .
clone size: .
CDR3 DNA: TGTGCCAGCAGCCCGACCCCGGGACTCTACACCTTC
CDR3 protein: CASSPTPGLYTF

J gene: TRBJ2-7
V gene: TRBV7-9
D gene: .
clone size: .
CDR3 DNA: TGTGCCAGCAGTTTCTGGCAGGGCTACGAGCAGTACTTC
CDR3 protein: CASSFWQGYEQYF

J gene: TRBJ2-5
V gene: TRBV2
D gene: .
clone size: .
CDR3 DNA: TGTGCCAGCAGTGAAGCGAGGACAGATGGTGGGACCCAGTACTTC
CDR3 protein: CASSEARTDGGTQYF

J gene: TRBJ1-1
V gene: TRBV6-1
D gene: TRBD1
clone size: .
CDR3 DNA: TGTGCCAGCAGGAAAACAGGGGAGGACACTGAAGCTTTCTTT
CDR3 protein: CASRKTGEDTEAFF

J gene: TRBJ2-2
V gene: TRBV2
D gene: .
clone size: .
CDR3 DNA: TGTGCCAGCAGTGCAGGGTCCGGGGAGCTGTTTTTT
CDR3 protein: CASSAGSGELFF

J gene: TRBJ1-1
V gene: TRBV7-6
D gene: .
clone size: .
CDR3 DNA: TGTGCCAGCAGCTTAGAAACGCAGGGCACTGAAGCTTTCTTT
CDR3 protein: CASSLETQGTEAFF

J gene: TRBJ2-4
V gene: TRBV5-8
D gene: .
clone size: .
CDR3 DNA: TGTGCGGGTCCCAGGAGGGACATTCAGTACTTC
CDR3 protein: CAGPRRDIQYF

J gene: TRBJ2-5
V gene: TRBV27
D gene: .
clone size: .
CDR3 DNA: TGTGCCACCTTACAGGGTCCTGGCCAGACCCAGTACTTC
CDR3 protein: CATLQGPGQTQYF

J gene: TRBJ1-1
V gene: TRBV27
D gene: .
clone size: .
CDR3 DNA: TGTGCCAGCAGTTTATCAAGAACACGCATAGGAGGGACTGAAGCTTTCTTT
CDR3 protein: CASSLSRTRIGGTEAFF

J gene: TRBJ1-3
V gene: TRBV5-1
D gene: TRBD1
clone size: .
CDR3 DNA: TGCGCCAGCAGCAGATCCACAGGGGTTTCAGGAAACACCATATATTTT
CDR3 protein: CASSRSTGVSGNTIYF

J gene: TRBJ2-1
V gene: TRBV25-1
D gene: .
clone size: .
CDR3 DNA: TGTGCCAGCAGTGAAATAAGAGGTGGTGAGCAGTTCTTC
CDR3 protein: CASSEIRGGEQFF

J gene: TRBJ1-1
V gene: TRBV6-5
D gene: .
clone size: .
CDR3 DNA: TGTGCCAGCAGACTAACAAAGAACACTGAAGCTTTCTTT
CDR3 protein: CASRLTKNTEAFF

J gene: TRBJ2-7
V gene: TRBV5-4
D gene: TRBD1
clone size: .
CDR3 DNA: TGTGCCAGCTACCCCCCTCGGCCCCCGCAGAGGGGGCGCGAGCAGTACTTC
CDR3 protein: CASYPPRPPQRGREQYF

J gene: TRBJ2-7
V gene: TRBV19
D gene: .
clone size: .
CDR3 DNA: TGTGCCAGTAGTATTGTGGCAGGGCTAACCTACGAGCAGTACTTC
CDR3 protein: CASSIVAGLTYEQYF

J gene: TRBJ2-7
V gene: TRBV2
D gene: TRBD1
clone size: .
CDR3 DNA: TGTGCCAGCAGTGTCGGACAGGGATACGAGCAGTACTTC
CDR3 protein: CASSVGQGYEQYF

J gene: TRBJ1-2
V gene: TRBV7-9
D gene: .
clone size: .
CDR3 DNA: TGTGCCAGCAGCTTTGAGGGCTATGGCTACACCTTC
CDR3 protein: CASSFEGYGYTF

J gene: TRBJ1-2
V gene: TRBV2
D gene: .
clone size: .
CDR3 DNA: TGTGCCAGCAGTGAAGCAGAACAGCCTCCTAACTATGGCTACACCTTC
CDR3 protein: CASSEAEQPPNYGYTF

J gene: TRBJ2-5
V gene: TRBV5-1
D gene: TRBD2
clone size: .
CDR3 DNA: TGCGCCAGCAGCTTGGGCGGGGGAGTCGGGGAGACCCAGTACTTC
CDR3 protein: CASSLGGGVGETQYF

J gene: TRBJ2-5
V gene: TRBV11-3
D gene: .
clone size: .
CDR3 DNA: TGTGCCAGCAGCCTAAACCAAGAGACCCAGTACTTC
CDR3 protein: CASSLNQETQYF

J gene: TRBJ2-5
V gene: TRBV5-1
D gene: TRBD2
clone size: .
CDR3 DNA: TGCGCCAGCAGTCTAGCGGGGGGACAAGAGACCCAGTACTTC
CDR3 protein: CASSLAGGQETQYF

J gene: TRBJ2-7
V gene: TRBV5-8
D gene: TRBD1
clone size: .
CDR3 DNA: TGTGCCAGCAGCCAAACAGGGGCGAGCGAGCAGTACTTC
CDR3 protein: CASSQTGASEQYF

J gene: TRBJ1-5
V gene: TRBV28
D gene: TRBD1
clone size: .
CDR3 DNA: TGTGCCAGCAGTCCCTACCACAGGGGCGCTTATCAGCCCCAGCATTTT
CDR3 protein: CASSPYHRGAYQPQHF

J gene: TRBJ2-7
V gene: TRBV7-9
D gene: .
clone size: .
CDR3 DNA: TGTGCCAGCAGCCCCAGAGGGCAGGGCGGGGCCTACGAGCAGTACTTC
CDR3 protein: CASSPRGQGGAYEQYF

J gene: TRBJ2-5
V gene: TRBV4-2
D gene: TRBD1
clone size: .
CDR3 DNA: TGTGCCAGCAGCCAAGATGGACAGGCCCAAGAGACCCAGTACTTC
CDR3 protein: CASSQDGQAQETQYF

J gene: TRBJ1-1
V gene: TRBV27
D gene: TRBD1
clone size: .
CDR3 DNA: TGTGCCAGCAGCCCCTTTGCAGGGGGAAACACTGAAGCTTTCTTT
CDR3 protein: CASSPFAGGNTEAFF

J gene: TRBJ2-2
V gene: TRBV18
D gene: TRBD1
clone size: .
CDR3 DNA: TGTGCCAGCTCACTGACAGGGACCGGGGAGCTGTTTTTT
CDR3 protein: CASSLTGTGELFF

J gene: TRBJ2-3
V gene: TRBV7-3
D gene: .
clone size: .
CDR3 DNA: TGTGCCAGCAGCTTGGGGACTAGCACAGATACGCAGTATTTT
CDR3 protein: CASSLGTSTDTQYF

J gene: TRBJ1-2
V gene: TRBV5-1
D gene: TRBD1
clone size: .
CDR3 DNA: TGCGCCAGCAGCTGGACAGGGGAATATGGCTACACCTTC
CDR3 protein: CASSWTGEYGYTF

J gene: TRBJ1-1
V gene: TRBV5-1
D gene: .
clone size: .
CDR3 DNA: TGCGCCAGCAGGGGAGATATGAACACTGAAGCTTTCTTT
CDR3 protein: CASRGDMNTEAFF

J gene: TRBJ2-1
V gene: TRBV11-2
D gene: .
clone size: once
CDR3 DNA: TGTGCCAGCAGCTCCCGACAGGGGAGGGTCGATGAGCAGTTCTTC
CDR3 protein: CASSSRQGRVDEQFF

J gene: TRBJ2-1
V gene: TRBV7-9
D gene: .
clone size: .
CDR3 DNA: TGTGCCAGCAGCTCCCCGTCTGGTAGAGGGCAGAGCTCCTACAATGAGCAGTTCTTC
CDR3 protein: CASSSPSGRGQSSYNEQFF